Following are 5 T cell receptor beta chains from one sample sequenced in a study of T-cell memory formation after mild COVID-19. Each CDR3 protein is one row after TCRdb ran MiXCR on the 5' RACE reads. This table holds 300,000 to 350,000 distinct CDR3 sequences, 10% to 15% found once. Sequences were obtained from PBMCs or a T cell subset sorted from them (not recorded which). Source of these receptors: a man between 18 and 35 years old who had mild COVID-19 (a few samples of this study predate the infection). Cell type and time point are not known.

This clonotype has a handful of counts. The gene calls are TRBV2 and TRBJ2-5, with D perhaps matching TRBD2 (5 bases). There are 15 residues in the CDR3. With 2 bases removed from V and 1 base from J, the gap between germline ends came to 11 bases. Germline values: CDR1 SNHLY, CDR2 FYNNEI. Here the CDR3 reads CASSEQEGPQETQYF. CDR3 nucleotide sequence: TGTGCCAGCAGTGAACAAGAGGGTCCCCAAGAGACCCAGTACTTC.

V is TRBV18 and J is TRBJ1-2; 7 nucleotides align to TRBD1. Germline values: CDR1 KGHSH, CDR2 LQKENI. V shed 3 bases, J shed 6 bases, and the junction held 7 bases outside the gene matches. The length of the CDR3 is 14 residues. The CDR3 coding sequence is TGTGCCAGCTCACCGGCAGGGGGATTCGATGGCTACACCTTC. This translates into CASSPAGGFDGYTF.

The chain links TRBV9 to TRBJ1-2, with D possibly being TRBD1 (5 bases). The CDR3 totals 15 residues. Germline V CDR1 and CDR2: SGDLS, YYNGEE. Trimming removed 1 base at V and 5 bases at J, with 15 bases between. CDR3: CASSVSPQAYYGYTF. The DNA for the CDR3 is TGTGCCAGCAGCGTAAGCCCACAGGCGTATTATGGCTACACCTTC.

The CDR3 bases are TGTGCCAGCAGTTTTAGTAACAGGGGGGCAGATACGCAGTATTTT. It yields the protein CASSFSNRGADTQYF. The J gene is TRBJ2-3, the V gene TRBV12-3 or TRBV12-4; 8 bases line up with TRBD1. This CDR3 comprises 15 residues. V shed 3 bases, J shed 4 bases, and the junction held 6 bases outside the gene matches.

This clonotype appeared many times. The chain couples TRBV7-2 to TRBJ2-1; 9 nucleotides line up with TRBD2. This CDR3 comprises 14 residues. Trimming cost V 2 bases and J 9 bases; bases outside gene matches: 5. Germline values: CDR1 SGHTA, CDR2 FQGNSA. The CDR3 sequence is CASSLNSGGTEQFF. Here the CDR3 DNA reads TGTGCCAGCAGCTTAAATAGCGGGGGTACTGAGCAGTTCTTC.